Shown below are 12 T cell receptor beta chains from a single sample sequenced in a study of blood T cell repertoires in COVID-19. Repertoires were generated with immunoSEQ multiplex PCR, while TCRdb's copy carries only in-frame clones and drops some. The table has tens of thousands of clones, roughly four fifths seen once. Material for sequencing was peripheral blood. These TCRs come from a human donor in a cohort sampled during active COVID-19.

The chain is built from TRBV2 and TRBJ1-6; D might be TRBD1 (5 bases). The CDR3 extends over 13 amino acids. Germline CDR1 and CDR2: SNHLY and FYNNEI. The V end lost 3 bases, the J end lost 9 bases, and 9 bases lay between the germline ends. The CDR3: CASSDARGSPLHF. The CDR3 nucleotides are TGTGCCAGCAGTGACGCTAGGGGTTCACCCCTCCACTTT.

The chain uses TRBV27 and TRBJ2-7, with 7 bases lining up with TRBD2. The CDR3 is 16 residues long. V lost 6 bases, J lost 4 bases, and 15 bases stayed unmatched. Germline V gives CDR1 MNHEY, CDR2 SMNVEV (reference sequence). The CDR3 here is CASSYTAGVRFYEQYF. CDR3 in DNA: TGTGCCAGCAGCTACACCGCGGGGGTGCGGTTTTACGAGCAGTACTTC.

This CDR3 is CASSLAQRDNSPLHF. The CDR3 bases are TGTGCCAGCAGCTTAGCCCAGAGGGATAATTCACCCCTCCACTTT. The rearrangement uses TRBV7-9 and TRBJ1-6; D gene ambiguous. Germline CDR1 SEHNR, CDR2 FQNEAQ (reference sequence). The germline V and J ends were trimmed by 0 bases and 5 bases, with 8 bases remaining between them. The CDR3 spans 15 residues.

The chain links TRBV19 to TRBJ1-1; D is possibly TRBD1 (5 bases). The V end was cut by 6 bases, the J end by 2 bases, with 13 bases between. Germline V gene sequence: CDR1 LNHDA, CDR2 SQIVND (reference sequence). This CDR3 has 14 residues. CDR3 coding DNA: TGTGCCAGTAGGGGGGGACGGAAAAACACTGAAGCTTTCTTT. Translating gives CASRGGRKNTEAFF.

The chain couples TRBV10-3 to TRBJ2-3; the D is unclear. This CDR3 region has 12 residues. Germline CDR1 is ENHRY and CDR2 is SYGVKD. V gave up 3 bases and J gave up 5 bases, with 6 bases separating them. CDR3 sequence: CAISELRDTQYF. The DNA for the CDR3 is TGTGCCATCAGTGAATTGAGAGATACGCAGTATTTT.

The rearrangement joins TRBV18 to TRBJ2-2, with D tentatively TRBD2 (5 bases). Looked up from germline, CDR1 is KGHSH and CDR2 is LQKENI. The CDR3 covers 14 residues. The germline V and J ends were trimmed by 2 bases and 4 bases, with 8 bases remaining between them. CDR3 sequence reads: CASSPTAGTGELFF. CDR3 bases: TGTGCCAGCTCACCAACCGCGGGCACCGGGGAGCTGTTTTTT.

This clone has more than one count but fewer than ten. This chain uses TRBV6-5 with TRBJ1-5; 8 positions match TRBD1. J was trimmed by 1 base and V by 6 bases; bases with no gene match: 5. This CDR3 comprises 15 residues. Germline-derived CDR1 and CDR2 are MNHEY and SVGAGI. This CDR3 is CASRYDRGSNQPQHF. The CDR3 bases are TGTGCCAGCAGATACGACAGGGGAAGCAATCAGCCCCAGCATTTT.

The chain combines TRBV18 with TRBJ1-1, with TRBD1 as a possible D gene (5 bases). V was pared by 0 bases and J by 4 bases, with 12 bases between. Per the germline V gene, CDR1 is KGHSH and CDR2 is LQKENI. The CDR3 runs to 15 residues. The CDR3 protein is CASSPPDSWGTEAFF. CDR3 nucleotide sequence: TGTGCCAGCTCACCACCTGACAGTTGGGGCACTGAAGCTTTCTTT.

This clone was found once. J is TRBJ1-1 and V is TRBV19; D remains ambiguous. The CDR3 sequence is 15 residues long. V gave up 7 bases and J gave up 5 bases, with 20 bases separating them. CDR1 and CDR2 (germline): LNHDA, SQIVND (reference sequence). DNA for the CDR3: TGTGCCAGTACCCAAGACCCCAACGGGTGGACTGAAGCTTTCTTT. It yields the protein CASTQDPNGWTEAFF.

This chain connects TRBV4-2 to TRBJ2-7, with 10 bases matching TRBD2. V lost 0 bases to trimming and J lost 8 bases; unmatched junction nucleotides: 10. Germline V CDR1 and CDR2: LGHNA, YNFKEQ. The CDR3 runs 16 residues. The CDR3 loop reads CASSQDFGLAGAQQYF. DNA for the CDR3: TGTGCCAGCAGCCAAGATTTCGGCCTAGCGGGGGCGCAGCAGTACTTC.

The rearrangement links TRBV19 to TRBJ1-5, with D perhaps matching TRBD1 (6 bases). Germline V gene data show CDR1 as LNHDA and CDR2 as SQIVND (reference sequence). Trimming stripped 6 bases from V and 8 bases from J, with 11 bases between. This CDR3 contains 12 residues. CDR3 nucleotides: TGTGCCAGTAGCACGCAGGGGAAGCCCCAGCATTTT. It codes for CASSTQGKPQHF.

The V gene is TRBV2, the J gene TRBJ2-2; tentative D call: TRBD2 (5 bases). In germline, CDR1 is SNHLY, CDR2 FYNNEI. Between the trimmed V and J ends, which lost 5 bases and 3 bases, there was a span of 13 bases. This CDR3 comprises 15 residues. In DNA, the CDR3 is TGTGCCAGCAGTCTTCCGGGATCGGACACCGGGGAGCTGTTTTTT. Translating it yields CASSLPGSDTGELFF.